The 32 T cell receptor beta chains below all came from one sample that was sequenced in a study of blood T cell repertoires in COVID-19. Here immunoSEQ multiplex PCR was the method, and the copy in TCRdb shows in-frame clones only, minus some. The repertoire consists of 220,000 or so clones, with roughly nine tenths occurring once and the leading ten covering more than 5.5%. The sequenced sample consisted of peripheral blood. The receptors originated from a man in his sixties who had recovered from COVID-19.

The CDR3 DNA reads TGTGCCAGCAGCCCAACTTGGGACAAAGGTAAACTGTTTTTT. Its translation is CASSPTWDKGKLFF. The chain uses TRBV21-1 and TRBJ1-4; no check of the table's D call, TRBD1, against the DNA was made. TRBV21-1 is deemed a pseudogene. This CDR3 is 14 amino acids long.

For the CDR3, the DNA is TGTGCCAGCAGCACCCTAAGCGGGAACCAAGAGACCCAGTACTTC. Protein product: CASSTLSGNQETQYF. The genes are TRBV7-8 and TRBJ2-5; TRBD2 matches 7 bases. J was trimmed by 0 bases and V by 5 bases; bases with no gene match: 6. CDR3 length equals 15 residues. Germline assignment: CDR1 SGHVS and CDR2 FQNEAQ. The entire variable domain, with the rest obtained from reference TRBV7-8 and TRBJ2-5, is as follows: GAGVSQSPRYKVAKRGQDVALRCDPISGHVSLFWYQQALGQGPEFLTYFQNEAQLDKSGLPSDRFFAERPEGSVSTLKIQRTQQEDSAVYLCASSTLSGNQETQYFGPGTRLLVL.

The J gene is TRBJ2-3, the V gene TRBV9; TRBD2 aligns across 9 bases. Germline CDR1 and CDR2: SGDLS and YYNGEE. There are 15 residues in the CDR3. J gave up 6 bases and V 2 bases, and 7 bases lay outside the gene matches. In DNA, the CDR3 is TGTGCCAGCAGCGTGACTAGCGGTGGTATGGATACGCAGTATTTT. Residues: CASSVTSGGMDTQYF.

In DNA form, the CDR3 reads TGTGCCAGCAGTGACCGAGGGATTAATGAAAAACTGTTTTTT. Its protein product is CASSDRGINEKLFF. V and J are TRBV6-1 and TRBJ1-4; D not resolved. The CDR3 has 14 amino acids. Germline V gives CDR1 MNHNS, CDR2 SASEGT. V lost 3 bases to trimming and J lost 4 bases, with 9 bases between them.

This clone was counted a single time. The J gene is TRBJ2-5, the V gene TRBV19; tentatively, D is TRBD2 (5 bases). Per germline, CDR1 LNHDA and CDR2 SQIVND (reference sequence). The CDR3 has 14 residues. V lost 7 bases and J lost 0, with 12 bases in between. The DNA for the CDR3 is TGTGCCAGTACTCCCACTAGTAACCAAGAGACCCAGTACTTC. As protein: CASTPTSNQETQYF.

The CDR3 protein is CASTTDRGATEAFF. As DNA, the CDR3 is TGTGCCAGTACTACTGACAGGGGGGCCACTGAAGCTTTCTTT. The chain uses TRBV19 and TRBJ1-1; 9 positions agree with TRBD1. With V trimmed by 7 bases and J by 4 bases, 7 bases remained unmatched. The CDR3 is made up of 14 amino acids. CDR1 LNHDA and CDR2 SQIVND come from the germline V gene (reference sequence).

The chain links TRBV4-3 to TRBJ2-7; TRBD1 is a possible D gene (6 bases). This CDR3 has 15 amino acids. Trimming removed 0 bases at V and 4 bases at J, with 13 bases between. Per the germline V gene, CDR1 is LGHNA and CDR2 is YSLEER. The CDR3: CASSQDHRAGYEQYF. DNA of the CDR3: TGCGCCAGCAGCCAAGATCACAGGGCGGGTTACGAGCAGTACTTC.

The chain carries TRBV28 and TRBJ2-1; D is perhaps TRBD2 (7 bases). Trimming took 6 bases from V and 10 from J, leaving 22 bases between them. Germline assignment: CDR1 MDHEN and CDR2 SYDVKM. The CDR3 is made up of 15 amino acids. CDR3 DNA: TGTGCCAGCAGGGGAGGGGGGATAAACCAACGAGAGCAGTTCTTC. Translation gives CASRGGGINQREQFF.

The genes are TRBV6-5 and TRBJ2-7, with a tentative D call TRBD2 (5 bases). CDR1 is MNHEY and CDR2 is SVGAGI in the germline V gene. This CDR3 has 13 residues. With 6 bases removed from V and 0 bases from J, the gap between germline ends came to 9 bases. CDR3 DNA: TGTGCCAGCAGGCCGAGGGTCTCCTACGAGCAGTACTTC. Encoded protein: CASRPRVSYEQYF.

V is TRBV7-3 and J is TRBJ2-3; 7 bases align to TRBD2. Losses at the gene ends were 5 bases for V and 0 bases for J; bases not matched to a gene: 11. This CDR3 spans 17 amino acids. Germline V gives CDR1 SGHTA, CDR2 FQGTGA. This CDR3 reads CASSLLGLAASTDTQYF. CDR3 DNA sequence: TGTGCCAGCAGCCTCCTTGGGCTAGCGGCTAGCACAGATACGCAGTATTTT.

The chain couples TRBV19 to TRBJ2-1; TRBD2 matches at 14 bases. Germline V CDR1 and CDR2: LNHDA, SQIVND (reference sequence). This CDR3 has 15 amino acids. The trim removed 5 bases at V and 9 bases at J, leaving 6 bases unmatched. CDR3 coding DNA: TGTGCCAGTAGTCCTCGGACTAGCGGGGGGTCTGAGCAGTTCTTC. It is translated as CASSPRTSGGSEQFF.

V is TRBV25-1 and J is TRBJ1-1; D is unresolved. The CDR3 runs 15 residues. CDR1 and CDR2 (germline): MGHDK, SYGVNS. V dropped 3 bases and J dropped 3 bases, with 14 bases sitting between them. The CDR3 DNA sequence: TGTGCCAGCAGTGACCCGAGTGGAGGGTACACTGAAGCTTTCTTT. It codes for CASSDPSGGYTEAFF.

A single count supports this clone. The gene calls are TRBV19 and TRBJ2-2; 8 bases line up with TRBD1. Germline CDR1 is LNHDA and CDR2 is SQIVND (reference sequence). The CDR3 sequence is 15 residues long. Trimming cost V 9 bases and J 1 base; bases outside gene matches: 7. CDR3 amino acids: CASGTGTGNTGELFF. CDR3 sequence (DNA): TGTGCCAGCGGGACGGGGACAGGGAACACCGGGGAGCTGTTTTTT.

This clone was detected a few times. V usage is TRBV27 and J usage is TRBJ2-1, with D possibly being TRBD1 (7 bases). The CDR3 sequence is 14 residues long. Germline V CDR1 and CDR2: MNHEY, SMNVEV (reference sequence). Trimming shortened V by 4 bases and J by 7 bases, and 14 bases separated the two germline ends. The CDR3 nucleotides are TGTGCCAGCAGTTCAGGGGGGAGGAGTAATGAGCAGTTCTTC. It is translated as CASSSGGRSNEQFF.

V usage is TRBV7-2 and J usage is TRBJ2-7; TRBD2 matches 10 bases. The J segment lost 6 bases and the V segment lost 8 bases, leaving 10 bases of the junction unmatched. This CDR3 comprises 14 residues. CDR1 and CDR2 from the germline V gene are SGHTA and FQGNSA. The CDR3 DNA sequence: TGTGCCAGCCGGCTAGCGGGAGCCCAATCCGAGCAGTACTTC. Amino acids: CASRLAGAQSEQYF.

The chain links TRBV19 to TRBJ1-3, with 9 bases that match TRBD1. Looked up from germline, CDR1 is LNHDA and CDR2 is SQIVND (reference sequence). This CDR3 is built from 17 residues. J gave up 3 bases and V 4 bases, and 10 bases lay outside the gene matches. DNA of the CDR3: TGTGCCAGTAGTAGGAGAGGCGGACAGGGGCTTGGAAACACCATATATTTT. Protein sequence: CASSRRGGQGLGNTIYF.

The chain is built from TRBV7-2 and TRBJ2-5; possibly TRBD2 for D (5 bases). Trimming left V 0 bases short and J 5 bases short, with 16 bases between. The CDR3 has 16 amino acids. From germline, CDR1 is SGHTA and CDR2 FQGNSA. The CDR3 sequence is CASSLARTPGVETQYF. The CDR3 DNA follows: TGTGCCAGCAGCTTAGCGCGGACCCCCGGGGTGGAGACCCAGTACTTC.

The chain recombines TRBV29-1 with TRBJ2-5, with D maybe TRBD1 (6 bases). V lost 7 bases and J lost 4, with 13 bases in between. Per germline, CDR1 SQVTM and CDR2 ANQGSEA. CDR3 length: 12 amino acids. DNA for the CDR3: TGCAGCGCACTACAGGGAATAGAGACCCAGTACTTC. Translated: CSALQGIETQYF.

This chain joins TRBV25-1 and TRBJ2-7; D is possibly TRBD2 (5 bases). V was shortened by 0 bases and J by 6 bases, with 18 bases between the two germline ends. The V gene's germline CDR1 is MGHDK and CDR2 SYGVNS. This CDR3 has 16 residues. The CDR3 region is CASSEYGVLTRGEQYF. For the CDR3, the DNA is TGTGCCAGCAGTGAATACGGGGTCCTGACACGGGGCGAGCAGTACTTC.

The table lists this clone with a count of one. The J gene is TRBJ2-2, the V gene TRBV18; possible D gene TRBD1, 5 bases. The germline gives CDR1 KGHSH, CDR2 LQKENI. Trimming cost V 3 bases and J 2 bases, with 7 bases left between them. The CDR3 is 14 amino acids. CDR3: CASSPQGNTGELFF. CDR3 bases: TGTGCCAGCTCACCGCAGGGTAACACCGGGGAGCTGTTTTTT.

The chain couples TRBV7-8 to TRBJ1-2; a possible D gene is TRBD1 (6 bases). CDR3 size: 15 residues. The germline CDR1 and CDR2 sequences are SGHVS and FQNEAQ. Trimming shortened V by 4 bases and J by 3 bases, and 15 bases separated the two germline ends. The CDR3 sequence: CASSWGQGRDYGYTF. The CDR3 region has the DNA TGTGCCAGCAGCTGGGGGCAGGGAAGGGACTATGGCTACACCTTC. The whole variable domain, remainder taken from reference TRBV7-8 and TRBJ1-2, is GAGVSQSPRYKVAKRGQDVALRCDPISGHVSLFWYQQALGQGPEFLTYFQNEAQLDKSGLPSDRFFAERPEGSVSTLKIQRTQQEDSAVYLCASSWGQGRDYGYTFGSGTRLTVV.

The chain couples TRBV15 to TRBJ1-5, with D perhaps matching TRBD1 (6 bases). The V gene's germline CDR1 is LNHNV and CDR2 YYDKDF (reference sequence). This CDR3 contains 18 residues. V was shortened by 5 bases and J by 0 bases, with 20 bases between the two germline ends. The CDR3, as DNA: TGTGCCACCAGCCCCCCGGCCGGACAGCCTTATAGCAATCAGCCCCAGCATTTT. It encodes CATSPPAGQPYSNQPQHF.

The chain has TRBV3-1 (or the pseudogene TRBV3-2) and TRBJ2-7, with unresolved D. Germline V lookup: CDR1 LGHDT, CDR2 YNNKEL (reference sequence). This CDR3 has 14 residues. V lost 5 bases and J lost 1, with 12 bases in between. As DNA, the CDR3 is TGTGCCAGCAGCTCCTGGGCCCTATCCTACGAGCAGTACTTC. Amino acid sequence: CASSSWALSYEQYF.

This clone was picked up a small number of times. The V and J genes are TRBV7-3 and TRBJ2-3, with TRBD2 matching 9 bases. V was pared by 1 base and J by 0 bases, with 5 bases of the junction left unmatched. This CDR3 has 17 residues. From germline, CDR1 is SGHTA and CDR2 FQGTGA. The CDR3 bases are TGTGCCAGCAGCTTAATGGCTAGCGGGGCAAGCACAGATACGCAGTATTTT. It encodes CASSLMASGASTDTQYF.

The chain combines TRBV7-8 with TRBJ2-3; TRBD2 might be the D (5 bases). Germline V gene lookup returns CDR1 SGHVS and CDR2 FQNEAQ. The V and J ends lost 2 bases and 0 bases respectively, with 9 bases between them. The length of the CDR3 is 15 residues. The CDR3 DNA sequence: TGTGCCAGCAGCTTAACGGGGAGAAGCACAGATACGCAGTATTTT. As protein: CASSLTGRSTDTQYF.

The chain carries TRBV3-1 (or the pseudogene TRBV3-2) and TRBJ2-7; TRBD2 is a possible D gene (6 bases). V lost 4 bases, J lost 4 bases, and 11 bases lay in between. Germline V gene data show CDR1 as LGHDT and CDR2 as YNNKEL (reference sequence). There are 13 residues in the CDR3. The CDR3 bases are TGTGCCAGCAGCCCCCGCGGACTATACGAGCAGTACTTC. This encodes CASSPRGLYEQYF.

The chain is built from TRBV29-1 and TRBJ2-2; the D is unclear. In germline, CDR1 is SQVTM, CDR2 ANQGSEA. The CDR3 has 13 amino acids. Trimming cost V 7 bases and J 4 bases, with 13 bases left between them. The CDR3, as DNA: TGCAGCGCGACCCCGCGATTCACCGGGGAGCTGTTTTTT. This encodes CSATPRFTGELFF.

The chain is built from TRBV9 and TRBJ2-1, with 8 positions matching TRBD2. Per the germline V gene, CDR1 is SGDLS and CDR2 is YYNGEE. Trimming took 2 bases from V and 5 from J; bases not matched to a gene: 3. The CDR3 spans 14 residues. CDR3 loop: CASSVSGANNEQFF. CDR3 in DNA: TGTGCCAGCAGCGTTAGCGGGGCCAACAATGAGCAGTTCTTC.

The gene calls are TRBV5-1 and TRBJ2-7; 9 bases align to TRBD1. Trimming took 3 bases from V and 4 from J; bases not matched to a gene: 8. Looked up from germline, CDR1 is SGHRS and CDR2 is YFSETQ. The CDR3 spans 15 residues. The CDR3 region has the DNA TGCGCCAGCAGCTCATCGGGACAGGGACCGTACGAGCAGTACTTC. It is translated as CASSSSGQGPYEQYF.

The chain uses TRBV21-1 and TRBJ2-2; TRBD1 is taken as the D call from the table, unchecked against the DNA. TRBV21-1 is flagged as a pseudogene. The CDR3 extends over 15 amino acids. The chain's CDR3 is CASACRGRGTGELFF. The CDR3 DNA sequence: TGTGCCAGCGCCTGCAGGGGGCGCGGCACCGGGGAGCTGTTTTTT.

CDR3 in amino acids: CASRRGPGVLEAFF. The CDR3, as DNA: TGCGCCAGCCGCAGAGGGCCGGGGGTTCTTGAAGCTTTCTTT. V usage is TRBV5-1 and J usage is TRBJ1-1; tentative D call: TRBD1 (5 bases). Trimming shortened V by 7 bases and J by 7 bases, and 20 bases separated the two germline ends. Germline lookup yields CDR1 SGHRS and CDR2 YFSETQ. The CDR3 extends over 14 amino acids.

The V and J genes are TRBV10-3 and TRBJ1-5; possible D gene TRBD1, 5 bases. Trimming left V 4 bases short and J 0 bases short, with 7 bases between. Germline CDR1 is ENHRY and CDR2 is SYGVKD. The CDR3 runs 14 residues. CDR3 coding DNA: TGTGCCATCAGTGGACAGCTTAGCAATCAGCCCCAGCATTTT. Translating gives CAISGQLSNQPQHF.